The 28 T cell receptor beta chains below come from one sample, sequenced in a study of blood T cell repertoires in COVID-19. The table came from immunoSEQ multiplex PCR; TCRdb's copy has only in-frame clones and leaves some out. This repertoire shows 200,000 to 300,000 clones, 65% to 85% found once; its top ten account for around 5.5%. The sequencing input was peripheral blood. Receptors originate from a human donor in a cohort sampled during active COVID-19.

J is TRBJ1-2 and V is TRBV5-1, with D possibly being TRBD1 (5 bases). The CDR3 is made up of 14 amino acids. The germline gives CDR1 SGHRS, CDR2 YFSETQ. Deletions cut 1 base from V and 2 bases from J, with 9 bases between. The CDR3 region is CASSLQGLNYGYTF. The CDR3 nucleotides are TGCGCCAGCAGCTTGCAGGGCCTCAACTATGGCTACACCTTC.

This chain links TRBV11-2 with TRBJ2-3; D unresolved. The germline V and J ends were trimmed by 3 bases and 3 bases, with 16 bases remaining between them. Germline loops: CDR1 SGHAT, CDR2 FQNNGV. CDR3 size: 16 residues. The CDR3 here is CASSFERWKETDTQYF. In nucleotides, the CDR3 is TGTGCCAGCAGCTTCGAGAGGTGGAAGGAGACAGATACGCAGTATTTT.

The J gene is TRBJ2-3, the V gene TRBV5-4; D uncertain. Trimming took 4 bases from V and 4 from J, leaving 7 bases between them. Germline CDR1 SGHNT, CDR2 YYREEE (reference sequence). The CDR3 length is 12 residues. CDR3 nucleotide sequence: TGTGCCAGCAGCACCCGGGCAGATACGCAGTATTTT. This encodes CASSTRADTQYF. Variable domain in full (rest from reference TRBV5-4 and TRBJ2-3): ETGVTQSPTHLIKTRGQQVTLRCSSQSGHNTVSWYQQALGQGPQFIFQYYREEENGRGNFPPRFSGLQFPNYSSELNVNALELDDSALYLCASSTRADTQYFGPGTRLTVL.

CDR3 amino acids: CASSQQGYEQYF. In DNA form, the CDR3 reads TGTGCCAGCAGCCAACAGGGTTACGAGCAGTACTTC. The chain carries TRBV11-2 and TRBJ2-7, with D possibly being TRBD1 (6 bases). The CDR3 length is 12 residues. Deletions cut 5 bases from V and 4 bases from J, with 9 bases between. Per germline, CDR1 SGHAT and CDR2 FQNNGV.

The V and J genes are TRBV28 and TRBJ1-2, with D tentatively TRBD1 (6 bases). The CDR3 sequence is 14 residues long. Per germline, CDR1 MDHEN and CDR2 SYDVKM. Trimming removed 5 bases from V and 5 bases from J, with 15 bases in between. CDR3 protein: CASSPGTTGYGYTF. The CDR3 DNA is TGTGCCAGCAGTCCCGGGACAACCGGGTATGGCTACACCTTC.

The J gene is TRBJ2-7, the V gene TRBV5-4; TRBD1 matches 9 bases. The germline V gene encodes CDR1 SGHNT and CDR2 YYREEE (reference sequence). The CDR3 contains 14 residues. V gave up 4 bases and J gave up 5 bases; unmatched junction bases: 7. CDR3 DNA: TGTGCCAGCAGCAAGACAGGGGGGTTGAACGAGCAGTACTTC. It encodes CASSKTGGLNEQYF.

The rearrangement links TRBV5-1 to TRBJ2-1; TRBD1 matches at 8 bases. This CDR3 is built from 16 residues. V gave up 4 bases and J gave up 2 bases; unmatched junction bases: 8. CDR1 is SGHRS, CDR2 YFSETQ, per germline. Here the CDR3 DNA reads TGCGCCAGCAGCCATGGGACAGGAAAACCCTACAATGAGCAGTTCTTC. Protein product: CASSHGTGKPYNEQFF.

The chain couples TRBV6-6 to TRBJ2-7, with 13 bases identical to TRBD2. With 4 bases clipped from V and 7 bases from J, the junction kept 10 bases outside the gene matches. Looked up from germline, CDR1 is MNHNY and CDR2 is SVGAGI (reference sequence). CDR3 length: 16 residues. The CDR3 reads CASSSAGTSGKGEQYF. The CDR3 coding sequence is TGTGCCAGCAGTTCCGCCGGGACTAGCGGGAAGGGGGAGCAGTACTTC.

The chain uses TRBV6-5 and TRBJ1-2; weak D call: TRBD1 (6 bases). Per germline, CDR1 MNHEY and CDR2 SVGAGI. Trimming cost V 5 bases and J 3 bases, with 13 bases left between them. This CDR3 is 14 amino acids long. CDR3 DNA: TGTGCCAGCAGTACAGGGTTTTATGACTATGGCTACACCTTC. Encoded protein: CASSTGFYDYGYTF.

In this sample, this clone turned up once. This rearrangement joins TRBV15 to TRBJ2-2; no reliable D call. Germline lookup yields CDR1 LNHNV and CDR2 YYDKDF (reference sequence). This CDR3 has 14 amino acids. V was pared by 1 base and J by 4 bases, with 7 bases between. CDR3 sequence reads: CATSRGLGTGELFF. As DNA, the CDR3 is TGTGCCACCAGCAGAGGTCTAGGCACCGGGGAGCTGTTTTTT.

This chain uses TRBV6-2 or TRBV6-3 with TRBJ2-7, with 8 nucleotides matching TRBD2. V dropped 6 bases and J dropped 0; count of bases not matched to a gene: 7. The germline V gene encodes CDR1 MNHEY and CDR2 SVGEGT. This CDR3 contains 15 residues. In nucleotides, the CDR3 is TGTGCCAGCAGCCCCATCGGGACTAGCTCCTACGAGCAGTACTTC. Its protein product is CASSPIGTSSYEQYF.

The chain is built from TRBV7-9 and TRBJ1-5; 11 bases are shared with TRBD1. Per germline, CDR1 SEHNR and CDR2 FQNEAQ (reference sequence). This CDR3 region has 16 residues. The J segment lost 1 base and the V segment lost 3 bases, leaving 2 bases of the junction unmatched. The DNA of the CDR3 is TGTGCCAGCAGCTTCGGGACAGGGGGGAGCAATCAGCCCCAGCATTTT. This sequence encodes CASSFGTGGSNQPQHF.

J is TRBJ1-5 and V is TRBV7-2; D is possibly TRBD1 (6 bases). CDR1 is SGHTA, CDR2 FQGNSA, per germline. The CDR3 covers 12 residues. V lost 5 bases and J 6 bases, leaving 8 bases between the germline ends. The CDR3 loop is CASSPRGQPQHF. The CDR3 nucleotides read TGTGCCAGCAGCCCCAGGGGTCAGCCCCAGCATTTT.

The chain uses TRBV6-5 and TRBJ2-5, with D perhaps matching TRBD2 (6 bases). V lost 2 bases, J lost 4 bases, and 14 bases lay in between. CDR1 and CDR2 from the germline V gene are MNHEY and SVGAGI. The CDR3 is made up of 15 amino acids. The chain's CDR3 is CASSYRRMGGETQYF. The CDR3, as DNA: TGTGCCAGCAGTTACCGTAGGATGGGGGGAGAGACCCAGTACTTC.

This clone occurred once. V usage is TRBV12-3 or TRBV12-4 and J usage is TRBJ2-7; possible D gene TRBD2, 5 bases. V dropped 7 bases and J dropped 6 bases, with 16 bases sitting between them. CDR3 length: 13 residues. The CDR3 nucleotides read TGTGCCAGCACCCCCTTCCCGGGGTTCGAGCAGTACTTC. It is translated as CASTPFPGFEQYF.

This clone was counted between two and nine times. This chain links TRBV2 with TRBJ2-7; D not resolved. Germline V gene lookup returns CDR1 SNHLY and CDR2 FYNNEI. CDR3 length: 13 residues. Between the trimmed V and J ends, which lost 8 bases and 3 bases, there was a span of 14 bases. In nucleotides, the CDR3 is TGTGCCAGCGGCGACTTTAACCTCTACGAGCAGTACTTC. Translation gives CASGDFNLYEQYF.

The rearrangement uses TRBV2 and TRBJ2-7; 9 bases fit TRBD1. This CDR3 is 14 amino acids long. After removal of 5 bases from V and 3 bases from J, the junction contained 5 bases not matched to a gene. CDR1 is SNHLY, CDR2 FYNNEI, per germline. In DNA, the CDR3 is TGTGCCAGCAGTCAGGGACAGGGAGTCTACGAGCAGTACTTC. Encoded protein: CASSQGQGVYEQYF.

J is TRBJ2-2 and V is TRBV24-1; possible D gene TRBD2, 5 bases. The CDR3 extends over 17 amino acids. The V and J ends lost 5 bases and 3 bases respectively, with 18 bases between them. CDR1 KGHDR and CDR2 SFDVKD come from the germline V gene. CDR3 sequence reads: CATSAGGERRYTGELFF. The CDR3 region has the DNA TGTGCCACCAGTGCGGGTGGGGAGCGGAGATACACCGGGGAGCTGTTTTTT.

The chain links TRBV4-2 to TRBJ2-1; D is unclear. Germline lookup yields CDR1 LGHNA and CDR2 YNFKEQ. V lost 4 bases, J lost 9 bases, and 19 bases lay in between. The CDR3 is 15 amino acids. The CDR3 region has the DNA TGTGCCAGCAGCCTTACGCTTTCATTCGGTGTTGAGCAGTTCTTC. It is translated as CASSLTLSFGVEQFF.

The V gene is TRBV19, the J gene TRBJ2-5; 8 nucleotides agree with TRBD2. The CDR3 spans 13 residues. The ends lost 10 bases at V and 2 bases at J; junction bases unmatched: 6. In germline, CDR1 is LNHDA, CDR2 SQIVND (reference sequence). CDR3 loop: CATGGQAQETQYF. CDR3 bases: TGTGCCACGGGGGGGCAGGCTCAAGAGACCCAGTACTTC.

The chain combines TRBV7-6 with TRBJ2-5; 7 bases agree with TRBD2. CDR3 length: 17 residues. Germline-derived CDR1 and CDR2 are SGHVS and FNYEAQ. The ends lost 0 bases at V and 5 bases at J; junction bases unmatched: 12. This chain's CDR3 is CASSLAGIAGGGETQYF. CDR3 coding DNA: TGTGCCAGCAGCTTAGCGGGGATAGCTGGGGGAGGGGAGACCCAGTACTTC.

V and J are TRBV6-5 and TRBJ1-2, with TRBD1 as a possible D gene (6 bases). Germline loops: CDR1 MNHEY, CDR2 SVGAGI. This CDR3 comprises 15 residues. Trimming removed 6 bases at V and 7 bases at J, with 21 bases between. CDR3 DNA sequence: TGTGCCAGCAGGAATTACAGGGACCCAGGAGGTGGCTACACCTTC. It yields the protein CASRNYRDPGGGYTF.

The count of this clone is one. This chain links TRBV2 with TRBJ1-4; TRBD1 is a possible D gene (6 bases). The CDR3 consists of 14 residues. Per the germline V gene, CDR1 is SNHLY and CDR2 is FYNNEI. V lost 6 bases and J 8 bases, leaving 16 bases between the germline ends. For the CDR3, the DNA is TGTGCCAGCAGAAGTACTCAGGGGCGGGAAAAACTGTTTTTT. It encodes CASRSTQGREKLFF.

The V call is TRBV27, the J call TRBJ1-4; 7 nucleotides agree with TRBD1. The CDR3 totals 14 residues. Germline CDR1 and CDR2: MNHEY and SMNVEV (reference sequence). V trimming: 3 bases; J trimming: 5 bases; junction bases outside the gene matches: 3. The DNA of the CDR3 is TGTGCCAGCAGTTTTGGGGACAGCAATGAAAAACTGTTTTTT. Encoded protein: CASSFGDSNEKLFF.

The gene calls are TRBV5-1 and TRBJ2-1, with TRBD2 matching 9 bases. Germline CDR1 reads SGHRS; CDR2 reads YFSETQ. Trimming took 4 bases from V and 0 from J; bases not matched to a gene: 14. The CDR3 is 19 residues long. The CDR3 is CASSPTPASGAYSYNEQFF. The CDR3 region has the DNA TGCGCCAGCAGCCCTACCCCCGCTAGCGGGGCTTACTCCTACAATGAGCAGTTCTTC.

This sequence joins TRBV14 and TRBJ2-1; 14 positions agree with TRBD2. V was pared by 3 bases and J by 9 bases, with 7 bases of the junction left unmatched. Germline-derived CDR1 and CDR2 are SGHDN and FVKESK. The CDR3 is 16 amino acids. The CDR3 sequence: CASSQTGLAGASEQFF. As DNA, the CDR3 is TGTGCCAGCAGCCAGACGGGACTAGCGGGAGCAAGTGAGCAGTTCTTC.

This sequence joins TRBV20-1 and TRBJ2-1; 12 nucleotides agree with TRBD2. Germline loops: CDR1 DFQATT, CDR2 SNEGSKA (reference sequence). CDR3 length: 16 residues. V dropped 3 bases and J dropped 7; count of bases not matched to a gene: 10. CDR3 region: CSASVPRGLAGNEQFF. CDR3 sequence (DNA): TGCAGTGCTAGTGTCCCCCGGGGACTAGCGGGTAATGAGCAGTTCTTC.

CDR3 amino acids: CASSLRGGPGGLINEQFF. The CDR3 nucleotides are TGTGCCAGCAGCCTCCGAGGGGGCCCGGGAGGGCTTATTAATGAGCAGTTCTTC. J is TRBJ2-1 and V is TRBV14; perhaps TRBD2 as D (8 bases). Between the trimmed V and J ends, which lost 4 bases and 7 bases, there was a span of 26 bases. Germline CDR1 SGHDN, CDR2 FVKESK. The CDR3 has 18 amino acids.